This TCR beta chain was documented in a study of blood T cell repertoires in COVID-19. Whole-study context: The analysed material was cDNA or gDNA that came from T cells, B-cell-depleted T cells, or PBMCs.

Method: immunoSEQ multiplex PCR; TCRdb's copy keeps in-frame clones and lacks some. The sample holds roughly 340,000 clones, more than 80% seen once. Clinical history as reported by participants underpinned cohort assignment. Cohort 3 donors counted as recovered after two negative PCRs, clearance, or resolved symptoms. Sequencing used PBMCs or T cells enriched from blood (not recorded which). The sequence was collected from a man between 18 and 29 years old who had recovered from COVID-19.

CDR3 residues: CAITPGTGDYTEAFF. The CDR3 DNA is TGTGCCATCACTCCCGGGACAGGGGATTATACTGAAGCTTTCTTT. V is TRBV10-3 and J is TRBJ1-1; 10 bases line up with TRBD1. CDR3 length equals 15 residues. The germline CDR1 and CDR2 sequences are ENHRY and SYGVKD. After removal of 7 bases from V and 5 bases from J, the junction contained 10 bases not matched to a gene.